The 18 T cell receptor beta chains below come from one sample, sequenced in a study of blood T cell repertoires in COVID-19. Profiled with immunoSEQ multiplex PCR; TCRdb holds only in-frame clones, not every one. The data contain 650,000 to 800,000 clones, more than 80% of them singletons. Sequenced sample: peripheral blood. The receptors derive from a woman between 18 and 29 years old with acute or convalescent COVID-19.

The J gene is TRBJ2-2, the V gene TRBV5-1; the D is unclear. This CDR3 spans 14 amino acids. Per germline, CDR1 SGHRS and CDR2 YFSETQ. V lost 2 bases and J lost 3, with 8 bases in between. DNA for the CDR3: TGCGCCAGCAGCTTTGTGGTAGACACCGGGGAGCTGTTTTTT. Protein sequence: CASSFVVDTGELFF.

This chain links TRBV11-3 with TRBJ1-1, with 8 bases lining up with TRBD1. This CDR3 comprises 17 residues. The germline V gene encodes CDR1 SGHNT and CDR2 YENEEA. V lost 1 base to trimming and J lost 1 base; unmatched junction nucleotides: 8. The CDR3 spells CASSLGQGASGNTEAFF. CDR3 DNA sequence: TGTGCCAGCAGCTTAGGGCAGGGGGCTAGTGGGAACACTGAAGCTTTCTTT.

The chain has TRBV5-5 and TRBJ2-1; maybe TRBD1 (6 bases). V lost 4 bases and J 7 bases, leaving 30 bases between the germline ends. In germline, CDR1 is SGHKS, CDR2 YYEKEE (reference sequence). This CDR3 comprises 19 residues. The CDR3 protein is CASSLDDLGGRASLNEQFF. CDR3 DNA sequence: TGTGCCAGCAGCCTAGACGACCTTGGGGGCAGGGCAAGTTTAAATGAGCAGTTCTTC.

This chain uses TRBV10-3 with TRBJ1-5; D is uncertain. The length of the CDR3 is 11 residues. The germline CDR1 and CDR2 sequences are ENHRY and SYGVKD. V was shortened by 10 bases and J by 0 bases, with 4 bases between the two germline ends. CDR3 region: CATYSNQPQHF. CDR3 sequence (DNA): TGTGCCACCTATAGCAATCAGCCCCAGCATTTT.

V usage is TRBV6-5 and J usage is TRBJ2-5; tentatively, D is TRBD2 (5 bases). CDR3 length: 15 residues. The ends were cut back, 5 bases at V and 9 bases at J, with 22 bases in the middle. Germline CDR1 and CDR2: MNHEY and SVGAGI. This CDR3 is CASSKTASGVGAQYF. CDR3 coding DNA: TGTGCCAGCAGTAAAACGGCCAGTGGGGTGGGAGCCCAGTACTTC.

V usage is TRBV2 and J usage is TRBJ2-3; 8 nucleotides line up with TRBD2. Trimming removed 5 bases from V and 4 bases from J; junction bases left unmatched: 17. The CDR3 totals 18 residues. Germline V lookup: CDR1 SNHLY, CDR2 FYNNEI. DNA for the CDR3: TGTGCCAGCAGTAGGATGGGGTTCGGGGGGGCATACTCAGATACGCAGTATTTT. It codes for CASSRMGFGGAYSDTQYF.

This chain uses TRBV4-1 with TRBJ2-1, with 10 bases aligning to TRBD2. V lost 3 bases, J lost 9 bases, and 2 bases stayed unmatched. The CDR3 extends over 13 amino acids. The V gene's germline CDR1 is MGHRA and CDR2 YSYEKL. CDR3 in amino acids: CASSHRLAGEQFF. The CDR3 bases are TGCGCCAGCAGCCACCGACTAGCGGGTGAGCAGTTCTTC.

This chain joins TRBV11-2 and TRBJ1-1, with D possibly matching TRBD1 (6 bases). The CDR3 spans 18 residues. V was shortened by 5 bases and J by 2 bases, with 24 bases between the two germline ends. CDR1 is SGHAT and CDR2 is FQNNGV in the germline V gene. The CDR3 region is CASSLRQASSLLNTEAFF. The CDR3 DNA reads as TGTGCCAGCAGCCTTAGACAGGCGAGCTCACTATTAAACACTGAAGCTTTCTTT.

This clone was detected once. The CDR3 reads CASSPRQGAEKLFF. The CDR3 nucleotides read TGTGCCAGCAGCCCCCGACAGGGAGCTGAAAAACTGTTTTTT. The rearrangement uses TRBV7-9 and TRBJ1-4; 7 nucleotides align to TRBD1. V was clipped by 5 bases and J by 7 bases; unmatched bases: 7. The germline V gene encodes CDR1 SEHNR and CDR2 FQNEAQ (reference sequence). CDR3 length: 14 amino acids.

The rearrangement links TRBV6-6 to TRBJ1-2; TRBD1 is a possible D gene (6 bases). Germline CDR1 and CDR2: MNHNY and SVGAGI (reference sequence). The CDR3 loop spans 13 amino acids. V lost 6 bases to trimming and J lost 7 bases, with 15 bases between them. This CDR3 is CASSTQGTGGYTF. The CDR3 DNA reads TGTGCCAGCAGCACACAGGGAACAGGTGGCTACACCTTC.

The chain has TRBV5-1 and TRBJ2-3; 12 bases map to TRBD1. CDR1 is SGHRS and CDR2 is YFSETQ in the germline V gene. The CDR3 loop spans 15 amino acids. Trimming took 5 bases from V and 5 from J; bases not matched to a gene: 6. The CDR3 nucleotides are TGCGCCAGCAGTTCGGGACAGGGGGCCGGAGATACGCAGTATTTT. The encoded protein is CASSSGQGAGDTQYF.

V is TRBV27 and J is TRBJ1-2; 7 bases are a match to TRBD1. The CDR3 runs to 17 residues. Trimming removed 5 bases from V and 3 bases from J; junction bases left unmatched: 15. Germline lookup yields CDR1 MNHEY and CDR2 SMNVEV (reference sequence). The CDR3 region is CASSASSRTGQDYGYTF. DNA of the CDR3: TGTGCCAGCAGTGCCTCCTCACGGACAGGACAAGACTATGGCTACACCTTC.

This chain uses TRBV9 with TRBJ1-2, with TRBD1 matching 9 bases. CDR1 and CDR2 from the germline V gene are SGDLS and YYNGEE. V was clipped by 4 bases and J by 4 bases; unmatched bases: 5. The CDR3 runs to 14 residues. The CDR3 sequence: CASSTDRGFYGYTF. The CDR3 nucleotides read TGTGCCAGCAGCACGGACAGGGGCTTCTATGGCTACACCTTC.

The V call is TRBV3-1 (or the pseudogene TRBV3-2), the J call TRBJ1-3; the D is unclear. The CDR3 contains 15 residues. CDR1 and CDR2 from the germline V gene are LGHDT and YNNKEL (reference sequence). V shed 2 bases and J shed 5 bases, with 13 bases lying between them. CDR3 residues: CASSQRFGGRNTIYF. In nucleotides, the CDR3 is TGTGCCAGCAGCCAACGTTTCGGAGGGAGAAACACCATATATTTT.

The rearrangement joins TRBV19 to TRBJ2-7; 11 positions agree with TRBD2. Germline V CDR1 and CDR2: LNHDA, SQIVND (reference sequence). The CDR3 has 15 amino acids. The junction had 4 bases not matched to a gene; V was cut back by 5 bases and J by 1 base. The CDR3 is CASSPGTSGSYEQYF. The CDR3 nucleotides read TGTGCCAGTAGTCCCGGGACTAGCGGATCCTACGAGCAGTACTTC.

This clone was observed once. The chain recombines TRBV27 with TRBJ1-5; 7 bases fit TRBD1. In germline, CDR1 is MNHEY, CDR2 SMNVEV (reference sequence). This CDR3 has 14 amino acids. Losses at the gene ends were 6 bases for V and 0 bases for J; bases not matched to a gene: 2. CDR3 amino acids: CASRTGYSNQPQHF. Written as DNA, the CDR3 is TGTGCCAGCAGGACAGGGTATAGCAATCAGCCCCAGCATTTT.

The genes are TRBV11-2 and TRBJ1-2; 8 bases map to TRBD1. V was pared by 0 bases and J by 6 bases, with 0 bases of the junction left unmatched. There are 13 residues in the CDR3. Per germline, CDR1 SGHAT and CDR2 FQNNGV. CDR3 DNA: TGTGCCAGCAGCTTAGAACAGGGGGATGGCTACACCTTC. Protein: CASSLEQGDGYTF. Based on the CDR3 plus reference TRBV11-2 and TRBJ1-2, the full variable domain is EAGVAQSPRYKIIEKRQSVAFWCNPISGHATLYWYQQILGQGPKLLIQFQNNGVVDDSQLPKDRFSAERLKGVDSTLKIQPAKLEDSAVYLCASSLEQGDGYTFGSGTRLTVV.

The chain has TRBV19 and TRBJ1-2, with 11 positions matching TRBD1. Germline V gene lookup returns CDR1 LNHDA and CDR2 SQIVND (reference sequence). The CDR3 extends over 16 amino acids. V trimming: 10 bases; J trimming: 4 bases; junction bases outside the gene matches: 14. The DNA of the CDR3 is TGTGCCACCAGAGGGACAGGGGGTGTTGCTTCCTATGGCTACACCTTC. Amino acid sequence: CATRGTGGVASYGYTF.